Listed here are 2 T cell receptor beta chains from one sample, sequenced in a study of blood T cell repertoires in COVID-19. Assay used: immunoSEQ multiplex PCR; TCRdb lists only in-frame clones, some missing. The repertoire consists of 120,000 or so clones, with roughly four fifths occurring once and the leading ten covering roughly 17%. Material for sequencing was peripheral blood. The receptors shown here come from a woman aged 45-59 years with acute or convalescent COVID-19.

The chain uses TRBV9 and TRBJ2-3; 9 bases match TRBD2. Germline CDR1 is SGDLS and CDR2 is YYNGEE. Trimming cost V 1 base and J 0 bases; bases outside gene matches: 3. The CDR3 is 16 residues long. CDR3 DNA: TGTGCCAGCAGCGTATCTAGCGGGGAAAGCACAGATACGCAGTATTTT. The encoded protein is CASSVSSGESTDTQYF.

The rearrangement uses TRBV19 and TRBJ1-5, with 8 bases aligning to TRBD1. V lost 7 bases and J lost 7; bases outside the gene matches: 9. The CDR3 spans 14 residues. Germline V gene sequence: CDR1 LNHDA, CDR2 SQIVND (reference sequence). The CDR3 spells CASMGRGQGQPQHF. In nucleotides, the CDR3 is TGTGCCAGTATGGGCAGGGGGCAAGGACAGCCCCAGCATTTT.